The 32 T cell receptor beta chains below come from one sample, sequenced in a study of shared clonotypes between healthy human individuals. Naive-designated CD8 cells lacked CD45RO, were positively enriched for CCR7, and omitted terminally differentiated effector memory CD45RA+ cells. Sequenced by immunoSEQ multiplex PCR; TCRdb stores in-frame clones only, minus some. The profile shows roughly 2.1 million clones, about 92% of them singletons. The source material was naive CD8+ T cells from PBMCs. The receptors derive from a man younger than 35 in good health. Some clones in this sample may be carry-over from other donors' samples.

The chain is built from TRBV25-1 and TRBJ1-1, with TRBD1 identical over 10 bases. This CDR3 spans 15 amino acids. Germline V lookup: CDR1 MGHDK, CDR2 SYGVNS. Trimming cost V 4 bases and J 5 bases; bases outside gene matches: 7. The CDR3: CASSVMTGGATEAFF. The CDR3 nucleotides read TGTGCCAGCAGTGTAATGACAGGGGGCGCGACTGAAGCTTTCTTT.

This clone was observed a single time. V is TRBV6-4 and J is TRBJ2-1, with 8 bases fitting TRBD1. Germline values: CDR1 MRHNA, CDR2 SNTAGT. The CDR3 contains 15 residues. The V gene end was trimmed by 5 bases and the J gene end by 5 bases; junction bases not matched to a gene: 8. This CDR3 is CASSTRGHENNEQFF. CDR3 sequence (DNA): TGTGCCAGCAGTACCAGGGGGCATGAGAACAATGAGCAGTTCTTC.

The chain is built from TRBV5-1 and TRBJ1-5; D unclear. This CDR3 region has 13 residues. Between the trimmed V and J ends, which lost 4 bases and 5 bases, there was a span of 10 bases. Germline CDR1 is SGHRS and CDR2 is YFSETQ. CDR3 coding DNA: TGCGCCAGCAGCCCGAGGCCAGATCAGCCCCAGCATTTT. The encoded protein is CASSPRPDQPQHF.

The rearrangement uses TRBV29-1 and TRBJ2-7, with 10 bases matching TRBD1. Germline CDR1 and CDR2: SQVTM and ANQGSEA. V lost 4 bases to trimming and J lost 6 bases; unmatched junction nucleotides: 9. The CDR3 is 14 residues long. This chain's CDR3 is CSVVPGQGVGEQYF. The DNA of the CDR3 is TGCAGCGTTGTACCCGGACAGGGGGTAGGCGAGCAGTACTTC.

The chain has TRBV28 and TRBJ2-1; D possibly corresponds to TRBD1 (6 bases). Trimming took off 5 bases at V and 6 bases at J, with 14 bases between the two ends. The length of the CDR3 is 14 residues. Germline loops: CDR1 MDHEN, CDR2 SYDVKM. The CDR3 bases are TGTGCCAGCAGTCCACAGGGTCAGTCCAATGAGCAGTTCTTC. Encoded protein: CASSPQGQSNEQFF. Together with reference TRBV28 and TRBJ2-1, the CDR3 gives the full variable domain: DVKVTQSSRYLVKRTGEKVFLECVQDMDHENMFWYRQDPGLGLRLIYFSYDVKMKEKGDIPEGYSVSREKKERFSLILESASTNQTSMYLCASSPQGQSNEQFFGPGTRLTVL.

This clone has more than one count but fewer than ten. The rearrangement uses TRBV27 and TRBJ2-7, with TRBD1 matching 10 bases. This CDR3 region has 14 residues. Trimming took 2 bases from V and 5 from J; bases not matched to a gene: 3. Per the germline V gene, CDR1 is MNHEY and CDR2 is SMNVEV (reference sequence). CDR3 amino acids: CASSLLGQGDEQYF. CDR3 sequence (DNA): TGTGCCAGCAGTTTACTAGGACAGGGGGACGAGCAGTACTTC.

The DNA of the CDR3 is TGTGCCAGCAACCCTCATAATCTCACAGATACGCAGTATTTT. Translated, it gives CASNPHNLTDTQYF. The rearrangement uses TRBV27 and TRBJ2-3; D ambiguous. Germline values: CDR1 MNHEY, CDR2 SMNVEV (reference sequence). The CDR3 has 14 amino acids. The V end was cut by 7 bases, the J end by 2 bases, with 13 bases between.

The V call is TRBV4-1, the J call TRBJ2-7, with no clear D. CDR1 and CDR2 from the germline V gene are MGHRA and YSYEKL. The CDR3 runs to 13 residues. Trimming stripped 2 bases from V and 3 bases from J, with 8 bases between. CDR3 sequence reads: CASSQQDLYEQYF. In DNA form, the CDR3 reads TGCGCCAGCAGCCAACAGGATCTCTACGAGCAGTACTTC.

The J gene is TRBJ1-1, the V gene TRBV5-6; possible D gene TRBD1, 6 bases. The germline V and J ends were trimmed by 3 bases and 5 bases, with 17 bases remaining between them. Germline V gene data show CDR1 as SGHDT and CDR2 as YYEEEE. The CDR3 consists of 15 residues. CDR3 sequence reads: CASSSGGRGGTEAFF. In DNA, the CDR3 is TGTGCCAGCAGCTCCGGCGGAAGGGGGGGTACTGAAGCTTTCTTT.

The CDR3, as DNA: TGTGCCAGCAGCGTAGTGGCGACTGGATCAGACAATGAGCAGTTCTTC. This sequence encodes CASSVVATGSDNEQFF. This chain joins TRBV9 and TRBJ2-1; D is unresolved. V was cut by 0 bases and J by 5 bases, with 15 bases left in between. Germline V gene data show CDR1 as SGDLS and CDR2 as YYNGEE. The CDR3 runs 16 residues.

This chain uses TRBV9 with TRBJ1-2, with TRBD1 as a possible D gene (6 bases). Germline CDR1 SGDLS, CDR2 YYNGEE. Between the trimmed V and J ends, which lost 3 bases and 1 base, there was a span of 13 bases. The CDR3 runs 15 residues. This chain's CDR3 is CASSADSAINYGYTF. The CDR3 nucleotides read TGTGCCAGCAGCGCGGACAGTGCCATTAACTATGGCTACACCTTC.

The chain employs TRBV11-2 and TRBJ2-7; D not certain. The CDR3 is 11 amino acids. The germline CDR1 and CDR2 sequences are SGHAT and FQNNGV. V lost 5 bases to trimming and J lost 3 bases, with 5 bases between them. The CDR3 DNA reads as TGTGCCAGCAGCCAAATCTACGAGCAGTACTTC. As protein: CASSQIYEQYF.

V usage is TRBV2 and J usage is TRBJ2-3, with D perhaps TRBD2 (5 bases). Germline CDR1 is SNHLY and CDR2 is FYNNEI. There are 17 residues in the CDR3. Deletions cut 1 base from V and 4 bases from J, with 18 bases between. As DNA, the CDR3 is TGTGCCAGCAGTGAAGGTGAGGAGGTTTGGTCAGCAGATACGCAGTATTTT. Protein sequence: CASSEGEEVWSADTQYF.

This clone was detected a few times. Other DNA sequences from this sample encode an identical CDR3 as well. The V call is TRBV15, the J call TRBJ1-1, with TRBD1 matching over 11 bases. The CDR3 spans 15 residues. The germline V gene has CDR1 LNHNV and CDR2 YYDKDF (reference sequence). The junction had 5 bases not matched to a gene; V was cut back by 3 bases and J by 5 bases. The CDR3 bases are TGTGCCACCAGCAGGGACAGGGGGCGAGGGACTGAAGCTTTCTTT. It specifies CATSRDRGRGTEAFF.

The genes are TRBV4-3 and TRBJ2-7; TRBD2 might be the D (6 bases). This CDR3 region has 16 residues. V was shortened by 0 bases and J by 5 bases, with 17 bases between the two germline ends. From germline, CDR1 is LGHNA and CDR2 YSLEER. For the CDR3, the DNA is TGCGCCAGCAGCCAAGACTTTTGGGGTGGGAGGAACGAGCAGTACTTC. This sequence encodes CASSQDFWGGRNEQYF.

This rearrangement joins TRBV10-2 to TRBJ2-7, with 11 nucleotides matching TRBD2. V lost 8 bases, J lost 7 bases, and 13 bases stayed unmatched. The CDR3 spans 15 residues. Germline V gives CDR1 WSHSY, CDR2 SAAADI. In DNA form, the CDR3 reads TGCGCCAGCGGTACGGGACTAGCGGCCCCTCGGGAGCAGTACTTC. It codes for CASGTGLAAPREQYF.

This chain uses TRBV11-1 with TRBJ2-1, with TRBD2 matching over 11 bases. The V and J ends lost 1 base and 3 bases, in that order; junction bases with no gene match: 8. This CDR3 contains 18 residues. Germline V gene data show CDR1 as SGHAT and CDR2 as FQDESV (reference sequence). DNA for the CDR3: TGTGCCAGCAGCTTAGGAAGGGCTAGCGGGAGGAACTACAATGAGCAGTTCTTC. Translating gives CASSLGRASGRNYNEQFF.

About this clone: Other DNA sequences within the sample encode an identical CDR3. The chain links TRBV28 to TRBJ2-1; maybe TRBD2 (5 bases). Germline CDR1 MDHEN, CDR2 SYDVKM. CDR3 length equals 11 residues. V dropped 3 bases and J dropped 9 bases, with 6 bases sitting between them. CDR3 in DNA: TGTGCCAGCAGTTTTCGGGGTGAGCAGTTCTTC. Amino acids: CASSFRGEQFF.

This clone was counted a single time. The chain links TRBV6-5 to TRBJ1-1; D is perhaps TRBD1 (5 bases). CDR1 and CDR2 from the germline V gene are MNHEY and SVGAGI. The CDR3 covers 15 residues. The ends were cut back, 0 bases at V and 4 bases at J, with 12 bases in the middle. The CDR3, as DNA: TGTGCCAGCAGTTACTCCACGGAGGGACGCACTGAAGCTTTCTTT. This gives the protein CASSYSTEGRTEAFF.

This clone was seen only once. The chain uses TRBV27 and TRBJ2-5; D uncertain. In germline, CDR1 is MNHEY, CDR2 SMNVEV (reference sequence). V shed 0 bases and J shed 4 bases, with 9 bases lying between them. The CDR3 loop spans 14 amino acids. The CDR3 DNA reads as TGTGCCAGCAGTTTATCCACCGTCCCAGAGACCCAGTACTTC. This encodes CASSLSTVPETQYF.

The rearrangement joins TRBV13 to TRBJ2-7, with TRBD1 identical over 10 bases. CDR3 length: 16 amino acids. V shed 0 bases and J 6 bases; nucleotides not matched to a gene: 8. CDR1 is PRHDT and CDR2 is FYEKMQ in the germline V gene (reference sequence). This CDR3 reads CASSLGPRDRGREQYF. The DNA for the CDR3 is TGTGCCAGCAGCTTAGGCCCCCGGGACAGGGGTCGCGAGCAGTACTTC.

V gene TRBV27 combines with J gene TRBJ2-2; D is unresolved. Between the trimmed V and J ends, which lost 5 bases and 7 bases, there was a span of 26 bases. There are 18 residues in the CDR3. Germline CDR1 MNHEY, CDR2 SMNVEV (reference sequence). Here the CDR3 DNA reads TGTGCCAGCAGTCCAACGAAACGACAAGGCACGGGCTTCGGGGAGCTGTTTTTT. Amino acid sequence: CASSPTKRQGTGFGELFF.

The V call is TRBV7-9, the J call TRBJ2-7; D is undetermined. V lost 2 bases to trimming and J lost 2 bases, with 4 bases between them. This CDR3 contains 12 residues. Per the germline V gene, CDR1 is SEHNR and CDR2 is FQNEAQ (reference sequence). CDR3 nucleotide sequence: TGTGCCAGCAGCTTAAGACCCTACGAGCAGTACTTC. Its translation is CASSLRPYEQYF.

The genes are TRBV28 and TRBJ1-4; D is uncertain. Germline values: CDR1 MDHEN, CDR2 SYDVKM. This CDR3 comprises 15 residues. V was pared by 1 base and J by 4 bases, with 10 bases between. In DNA, the CDR3 is TGTGCCAGCAGTTTATTCGAGTCCCATAATGAAAAACTGTTTTTT. Translated, it gives CASSLFESHNEKLFF.

The J gene is TRBJ1-6, the V gene TRBV2; no firm D call. There are 12 residues in the CDR3. Germline V gene lookup returns CDR1 SNHLY and CDR2 FYNNEI. Trimming cost V 11 bases and J 13 bases, with 18 bases left between them. Here the CDR3 DNA reads TGTGCCGGGTCCGAAGCTCTTTGGCCCCTCCACTTT. The encoded protein is CAGSEALWPLHF.

As to this clone: This same CDR3 is encoded by further DNA sequences in the sample. V gene TRBV29-1 combines with J gene TRBJ2-2; maybe TRBD2 (5 bases). V lost 5 bases, J lost 1 base, and 5 bases lay in between. The CDR3 is 12 residues long. The germline CDR1 and CDR2 sequences are SQVTM and ANQGSEA. CDR3 nucleotide sequence: TGCAGCGTTCGGGGGAACACCGGGGAGCTGTTTTTT. Protein product: CSVRGNTGELFF.

Here the CDR3 DNA reads TGTGCCAGCAGCTTTGGCGGGAGAATAAATACGCAGTATTTT. Amino acids: CASSFGGRINTQYF. The J gene is TRBJ2-3, the V gene TRBV7-2; 7 bases are shared with TRBD2. CDR1 and CDR2 from the germline V gene are SGHTA and FQGNSA. The CDR3 is made up of 14 amino acids. The junction had 7 bases not matched to a gene; V was cut back by 3 bases and J by 7 bases.

The genes are TRBV11-2 and TRBJ2-5; D might be TRBD1 (6 bases). Trimming left V 5 bases short and J 5 bases short, with 15 bases between. CDR1 SGHAT and CDR2 FQNNGV come from the germline V gene. The CDR3 totals 14 residues. For the CDR3, the DNA is TGTGCCAGCAGCCCCCGGACAGACCCTGAGACCCAGTACTTC. Translation: CASSPRTDPETQYF. Full variable domain (missing parts from reference TRBV11-2 and TRBJ2-5): EAGVAQSPRYKIIEKRQSVAFWCNPISGHATLYWYQQILGQGPKLLIQFQNNGVVDDSQLPKDRFSAERLKGVDSTLKIQPAKLEDSAVYLCASSPRTDPETQYFGPGTRLLVL.

This clone has a handful of counts. The chain has TRBV29-1 and TRBJ1-1; D not certain. This CDR3 contains 11 residues. Trimming took off 1 base at V and 5 bases at J, with 5 bases between the two ends. Germline lookup yields CDR1 SQVTM and CDR2 ANQGSEA. The CDR3 region is CSVEGMTEAFF. CDR3 bases: TGCAGCGTTGAAGGGATGACTGAAGCTTTCTTT. The whole variable domain, filled in from reference TRBV29-1 and TRBJ1-1, reads SAVISQKPSRDICQRGTSLTIQCQVDSQVTMMFWYRQQPGQSLTLIATANQGSEATYESGFVIDKFPISRPNLTFSTLTVSNMSPEDSSIYLCSVEGMTEAFFGQGTRLTVV.

The V and J genes are TRBV28 and TRBJ2-7, with D perhaps being TRBD1 or TRBD2 (5 bases each). The CDR3 covers 13 residues. Germline V lookup: CDR1 MDHEN, CDR2 SYDVKM. Trimming took off 3 bases at V and 5 bases at J, with 11 bases between the two ends. The CDR3 is CASSFVGTHEQYF. The CDR3 coding sequence is TGTGCCAGCAGTTTCGTGGGGACCCACGAGCAGTACTTC.

This chain uses TRBV16 with TRBJ1-1, with D possibly TRBD1 on 5 matching bases. Germline lookup yields CDR1 KGHSY and CDR2 FQNENV. This CDR3 contains 13 residues. V shed 2 bases and J shed 4 bases, with 8 bases lying between them. Here the CDR3 reads CASSQGGVTEAFF. Here the CDR3 DNA reads TGTGCCAGCAGCCAAGGGGGAGTCACTGAAGCTTTCTTT.

The V call is TRBV5-6, the J call TRBJ2-1; D is perhaps TRBD1 or TRBD2 (5 bases each). Trimming removed 3 bases at V and 6 bases at J, with 19 bases between. The CDR3 extends over 16 amino acids. Germline assignment: CDR1 SGHDT and CDR2 YYEEEE. The CDR3 nucleotides read TGTGCCAGCAGCTATCCCCGAGAGGGGCTCGGCAATGAGCAGTTCTTC. It is translated as CASSYPREGLGNEQFF.